This T cell receptor (beta chain) is drawn from a study of T cell changes during pregnancy in multiple sclerosis. The CDR3 runs 12 residues. Germline V gives CDR1 MDHEN, CDR2 SYDVKM. J lost 11 bases, V lost 6 bases, and 4 bases had no gene match. Only in-frame clones appear in the TCRdb table, and some are missing; sequencing was by immunoSEQ multiplex PCR. The sample has fewer than 85,000 clones, 85% to 95% seen once. The specimen was peripheral blood, collected before pregnancy. The rearrangement joins TRBV28 to TRBJ2-1; 10 bases align to TRBD2. This TCR derives from a female donor with multiple sclerosis, enrolled in a pregnancy study. CDR3 nucleotide sequence: TGTGCCAGCAGAAGCGGGAGGGGAAAGCAGTTCTTC. Translating it yields CASRSGRGKQFF. Full variable domain (remainder filled in from reference TRBV28 and TRBJ2-1): DVKVTQSSRYLVKRTGEKVFLECVQDMDHENMFWYRQDPGLGLRLIYFSYDVKMKEKGDIPEGYSVSREKKERFSLILESASTNQTSMYLCASRSGRGKQFFGPGTRLTVL.